The 30 T cell receptor beta chains presented below share a single source sample, sequenced in a study of blood T cell repertoires in COVID-19. Sequenced by immunoSEQ multiplex PCR; TCRdb stores in-frame clones only, minus some. The sample contains around 160,000 clones, 80% to 90% of which appear only once. Sequenced material: peripheral blood. Receptors originate from a woman aged 55-70 years with COVID-19, enrolled during active disease.

The gene calls are TRBV7-9 and TRBJ2-3; 9 bases line up with TRBD2. Germline V gene sequence: CDR1 SEHNR, CDR2 FQNEAQ (reference sequence). This CDR3 comprises 17 residues. V lost 5 bases and J lost 0; bases outside the gene matches: 9. The CDR3: CASSPRRSGGSTDTQYF. CDR3 nucleotides: TGTGCCAGCAGCCCCCGGCGGAGCGGGGGGAGCACAGATACGCAGTATTTT.

J is TRBJ2-7 and V is TRBV4-2; no firm D call. The CDR3 spans 13 residues. V was shortened by 0 bases and J by 3 bases, with 6 bases between the two germline ends. Per the germline V gene, CDR1 is LGHNA and CDR2 is YNFKEQ. The chain's CDR3 is CASSQDQNYEQYF. In DNA form, the CDR3 reads TGTGCCAGCAGCCAAGATCAGAACTACGAGCAGTACTTC.

The chain recombines TRBV5-5 with TRBJ2-1; the match to TRBD1 covers 7 bases. V shed 6 bases, J shed 2 bases, and the junction held 8 bases outside the gene matches. Germline V gives CDR1 SGHKS, CDR2 YYEKEE (reference sequence). This CDR3 has 15 residues. The CDR3 sequence: CASKRDSNAYNEQFF. CDR3 in DNA: TGTGCCAGCAAAAGGGACAGTAATGCCTACAATGAGCAGTTCTTC.

This clone was seen more than once but under ten times. The rearrangement links TRBV10-3 to TRBJ1-4; a possible D gene is TRBD1 (5 bases). Per the germline V gene, CDR1 is ENHRY and CDR2 is SYGVKD. Trimming took off 2 bases at V and 8 bases at J, with 9 bases between the two ends. The CDR3 runs to 13 residues. The CDR3, as DNA: TGTGCCATCAGTGAGCAGGGATCAGAAAAACTGTTTTTT. As protein: CAISEQGSEKLFF.

This sequence joins TRBV11-2 and TRBJ2-1; 10 bases map to TRBD2. The germline V gene encodes CDR1 SGHAT and CDR2 FQNNGV. The V gene end was trimmed by 4 bases and the J gene end by 3 bases; junction bases not matched to a gene: 12. The CDR3 loop spans 18 amino acids. The CDR3 DNA reads TGTGCCAGCAGCTCCTGGAGGGTAGCGGGGGGAGTCTACAATGAGCAGTTCTTC. It is translated as CASSSWRVAGGVYNEQFF. Variable domain in full (rest from reference TRBV11-2 and TRBJ2-1): EAGVAQSPRYKIIEKRQSVAFWCNPISGHATLYWYQQILGQGPKLLIQFQNNGVVDDSQLPKDRFSAERLKGVDSTLKIQPAKLEDSAVYLCASSSWRVAGGVYNEQFFGPGTRLTVL.

This rearrangement joins TRBV3-1 (or the pseudogene TRBV3-2) to TRBJ2-7; the D gene is possibly TRBD1 (5 bases). The CDR3 runs to 15 residues. The germline CDR1 and CDR2 sequences are LGHDT and YNNKEL (reference sequence). Trimming shortened V by 1 base and J by 2 bases, and 12 bases separated the two germline ends. CDR3 amino acids: CASSQGLAGTYEQYF. For the CDR3, the DNA is TGTGCCAGCAGCCAAGGGCTCGCAGGGACCTACGAGCAGTACTTC.

This chain joins TRBV5-1 and TRBJ2-3, with 11 bases aligning to TRBD2. The CDR3 extends over 18 amino acids. With 4 bases clipped from V and 0 bases from J, the junction kept 10 bases outside the gene matches. The V gene's germline CDR1 is SGHRS and CDR2 YFSETQ. The CDR3 DNA reads TGCGCCAGCAGCCCGCGGGGTAGCGGGGGGGCAAGCACAGATACGCAGTATTTT. Protein sequence: CASSPRGSGGASTDTQYF.

The chain is built from TRBV18 and TRBJ2-2, with D possibly TRBD1 on 6 matching bases. Trimming cost V 3 bases and J 2 bases, with 10 bases left between them. Germline CDR1 reads KGHSH; CDR2 reads LQKENI. This CDR3 is built from 15 residues. The chain's CDR3 is CASSPSTGNTGELFF. CDR3 bases: TGTGCCAGCTCACCGTCGACAGGAAACACCGGGGAGCTGTTTTTT.

The chain employs TRBV12-3 or TRBV12-4 and TRBJ1-2, with 8 bases fitting TRBD1. The J segment lost 6 bases and the V segment lost 6 bases, leaving 6 bases of the junction unmatched. This CDR3 comprises 13 residues. The CDR3 nucleotides read TGTGCCAGCAGCCCGACAGGGGTGGATGGCTACACCTTC. Protein sequence: CASSPTGVDGYTF.

A single count supports this clone. The chain is built from TRBV4-1 and TRBJ1-1; D is unclear. Germline lookup yields CDR1 MGHRA and CDR2 YSYEKL. The germline V and J ends were trimmed by 5 bases and 1 base, with 11 bases remaining between them. The CDR3 runs 14 residues. The CDR3 DNA reads TGCGCCAGCAGCTTTAGCGGGCCGAACACTGAAGCTTTCTTT. This encodes CASSFSGPNTEAFF.

The genes are TRBV18 and TRBJ1-2, with TRBD1 matching 7 bases. V gave up 3 bases and J gave up 6 bases; unmatched junction bases: 4. The CDR3 contains 13 residues. Germline CDR1 reads KGHSH; CDR2 reads LQKENI. CDR3: CASSPDRSNGYTF. The DNA for the CDR3 is TGTGCCAGCTCACCGGACAGGTCTAATGGCTACACCTTC.

The chain recombines TRBV5-1 with TRBJ2-3; maybe TRBD2 (7 bases). The CDR3 totals 18 residues. Germline CDR1 is SGHRS and CDR2 is YFSETQ. V lost 2 bases to trimming and J lost 2 bases, with 21 bases between them. CDR3 in amino acids: CASSFGGGAPSFTDTQYF. CDR3 nucleotides: TGCGCCAGCAGCTTCGGCGGGGGCGCACCCTCCTTCACAGATACGCAGTATTTT.

The CDR3 DNA is TGTGCCAGCACTCACCGAGAGTCCTACGAGCAGTACTTC. Protein product: CASTHRESYEQYF. V gene TRBV5-4 combines with J gene TRBJ2-7; D remains unclear. The ends were cut back, 6 bases at V and 1 base at J, with 11 bases in the middle. CDR3 length: 13 amino acids. Looked up from germline, CDR1 is SGHNT and CDR2 is YYREEE (reference sequence).

This chain connects TRBV30 to TRBJ2-5, with 7 bases identical to TRBD1. Per germline, CDR1 GTSNPN and CDR2 SVGIG (reference sequence). This CDR3 comprises 14 residues. V trimming: 4 bases; J trimming: 4 bases; junction bases outside the gene matches: 9. The CDR3 coding sequence is TGTGCCTGGAACCCCGAGGGGGCGGGAGAGACCCAGTACTTC. Translation: CAWNPEGAGETQYF.

This clone showed up just a few times. Written as DNA, the CDR3 is TGTGCCAGCAGCTTAGAGGAGGGCACAGATACGCAGTATTTT. Protein sequence: CASSLEEGTDTQYF. V gene TRBV7-6 combines with J gene TRBJ2-3, with D perhaps TRBD2 (5 bases). The length of the CDR3 is 14 residues. Germline V lookup: CDR1 SGHVS, CDR2 FNYEAQ. V was pared by 1 base and J by 1 base, with 6 bases between.

This clone was seen a handful of times. The rearrangement links TRBV28 to TRBJ1-5; D gene unclear. Germline V gives CDR1 MDHEN, CDR2 SYDVKM. Trimming stripped 10 bases from V and 6 bases from J, with 19 bases between. The CDR3 loop spans 14 amino acids. As DNA, the CDR3 is TGTGCCACGTCAGAGGTAGTCCCAAGTCAGCCCCAGCATTTT. It encodes CATSEVVPSQPQHF.

V is TRBV12-3 or TRBV12-4 and J is TRBJ1-4; D might be TRBD1 (5 bases). This CDR3 is 13 amino acids long. V was cut by 7 bases and J by 8 bases, with 14 bases left in between. The CDR3 nucleotides read TGTGCCAGCAAAGGGGCCCTGGGGGAAAAACTGTTTTTT. Amino acid sequence: CASKGALGEKLFF.

This chain uses TRBV10-3 with TRBJ2-3; 13 bases map to TRBD2. Germline CDR1 and CDR2: ENHRY and SYGVKD. V was clipped by 10 bases and J by 1 base; unmatched bases: 2. The length of the CDR3 is 14 residues. CDR3 nucleotide sequence: TGTGCCACGGGGACTAGCGGGGGCACAGATACGCAGTATTTT. This sequence encodes CATGTSGGTDTQYF.

The rearrangement links TRBV5-4 to TRBJ2-1, with 15 nucleotides matching TRBD2. V trimming: 4 bases; J trimming: 6 bases; junction bases outside the gene matches: 5. The CDR3 contains 16 residues. Germline lookup yields CDR1 SGHNT and CDR2 YYREEE (reference sequence). The CDR3 nucleotides read TGTGCCAGCAGCCACGGGACTAGCGGGGGGCCCAATGAGCAGTTCTTC. Its translation is CASSHGTSGGPNEQFF. The full variable domain, in which reference TRBV5-4 and TRBJ2-1 provide the parts outside the CDR3, is ETGVTQSPTHLIKTRGQQVTLRCSSQSGHNTVSWYQQALGQGPQFIFQYYREEENGRGNFPPRFSGLQFPNYSSELNVNALELDDSALYLCASSHGTSGGPNEQFFGPGTRLTVL.

This clone was found once. V and J are TRBV5-1 and TRBJ2-7; TRBD2 might be the D (5 bases). Germline loops: CDR1 SGHRS, CDR2 YFSETQ. V was shortened by 5 bases and J by 5 bases, with 14 bases between the two germline ends. The CDR3 totals 13 residues. CDR3 sequence: CASSYGSGNEQYF. DNA of the CDR3: TGCGCCAGCAGTTATGGGTCGGGGAACGAGCAGTACTTC.

The V gene is TRBV13, the J gene TRBJ1-2, with a weak D call TRBD1 (5 bases). Germline assignment: CDR1 PRHDT and CDR2 FYEKMQ (reference sequence). Trimming took 5 bases from V and 4 from J, leaving 14 bases between them. CDR3 length: 14 residues. The CDR3 sequence is CASSRTGGPYGYTF. DNA of the CDR3: TGTGCCAGCAGCCGCACCGGGGGTCCCTATGGCTACACCTTC.

The genes are TRBV7-9 and TRBJ1-5; 9 bases map to TRBD1. Germline V lookup: CDR1 SEHNR, CDR2 FQNEAQ (reference sequence). This CDR3 contains 14 residues. Trimming cost V 5 bases and J 3 bases; bases outside gene matches: 2. CDR3 sequence: CASSGTGNNQPQHF. In nucleotides, the CDR3 is TGTGCCAGCAGCGGGACAGGGAACAATCAGCCCCAGCATTTT.

The chain has TRBV9 and TRBJ2-1, with 11 bases that match TRBD2. V shed 0 bases and J 5 bases; nucleotides not matched to a gene: 1. Germline loops: CDR1 SGDLS, CDR2 YYNGEE. This CDR3 region has 15 residues. In DNA, the CDR3 is TGTGCCAGCAGCGTAGTACTAGCGGGGGACAATGAGCAGTTCTTC. Translation gives CASSVVLAGDNEQFF. The variable domain in full, completed from reference TRBV9 and TRBJ2-1, reads DSGVTQTPKHLITATGQRVTLRCSPRSGDLSVYWYQQSLDQGLQFLIQYYNGEERAKGNILERFSAQQFPDLHSELNLSSLELGDSALYFCASSVVLAGDNEQFFGPGTRLTVL.

J is TRBJ2-2 and V is TRBV3-1 (or the pseudogene TRBV3-2), with a possible D match to TRBD2 (6 bases). This CDR3 is built from 15 residues. Between the trimmed V and J ends, which lost 3 bases and 1 base, there was a span of 9 bases. Germline loops: CDR1 LGHDT, CDR2 YNNKEL (reference sequence). Written as DNA, the CDR3 is TGTGCCAGCAGCCAGCTAGCGATGAACACCGGGGAGCTGTTTTTT. Translating it yields CASSQLAMNTGELFF.

This clone was found once. The V gene is TRBV4-2, the J gene TRBJ2-5, with 8 bases identical to TRBD2. In germline, CDR1 is LGHNA, CDR2 YNFKEQ. There are 14 residues in the CDR3. V shed 3 bases and J 5 bases; nucleotides not matched to a gene: 5. The CDR3 DNA reads as TGTGCCAGCAGCCAGGGACCGGGGGGGGAGACCCAGTACTTC. Its translation is CASSQGPGGETQYF.

V is TRBV9 and J is TRBJ1-1; no definite D call. Trimming shortened V by 0 bases and J by 10 bases, and 16 bases separated the two germline ends. Germline V gene lookup returns CDR1 SGDLS and CDR2 YYNGEE. The CDR3 runs 14 residues. CDR3 protein: CASSVVSGVVGAFF. The CDR3 DNA sequence: TGTGCCAGCAGCGTAGTGTCCGGGGTGGTGGGAGCTTTCTTT.

The chain employs TRBV5-5 and TRBJ2-2; TRBD1 aligns across 8 bases. CDR1 and CDR2 (germline): SGHKS, YYEKEE (reference sequence). V lost 4 bases and J lost 4; bases outside the gene matches: 3. The CDR3 loop spans 14 amino acids. The CDR3 region has the DNA TGTGCCAGCAGCATACAGGGGGGCACCGGGGAGCTGTTTTTT. It encodes CASSIQGGTGELFF. The variable domain in full, completed from reference TRBV5-5 and TRBJ2-2, reads DAGVTQSPTHLIKTRGQQVTLRCSPISGHKSVSWYQQVLGQGPQFIFQYYEKEERGRGNFPDRFSARQFPNYSSELNVNALLLGDSALYLCASSIQGGTGELFFGEGSRLTVL.

The chain combines TRBV25-1 with TRBJ2-1; TRBD1 is a possible D gene (6 bases). The V gene lost 8 bases and the J gene lost 10 bases, with 12 bases spanning the gap. The CDR3 covers 11 residues. CDR1 is MGHDK and CDR2 is SYGVNS in the germline V gene. CDR3 loop: CASFRGREQFF. DNA for the CDR3: TGTGCCAGCTTCAGGGGTCGGGAGCAGTTCTTC. Complete variable domain (other parts from reference TRBV25-1 and TRBJ2-1): EADIYQTPRYLVIGTGKKITLECSQTMGHDKMYWYQQDPGMELHLIHYSYGVNSTEKGDLSSESTVSRIRTEHFPLTLESARPSHTSQYLCASFRGREQFFGPGTRLTVL.

The chain is built from TRBV18 and TRBJ1-3; D is undetermined. Trimming left V 2 bases short and J 1 base short, with 12 bases between. Germline V gene sequence: CDR1 KGHSH, CDR2 LQKENI. The CDR3 runs to 16 residues. The CDR3: CASSPTQGRSGNTIYF. CDR3 bases: TGTGCCAGCTCACCAACCCAAGGGAGGTCTGGAAACACCATATATTTT.

The chain joins TRBV6-5 to TRBJ2-5; 9 bases are shared with TRBD2. Losses at the gene ends were 3 bases for V and 4 bases for J; bases not matched to a gene: 6. This CDR3 contains 15 residues. Germline V CDR1 and CDR2: MNHEY, SVGAGI. The CDR3 DNA sequence: TGTGCCAGCAGTTATAGCGGGGGAATTGGAGAGACCCAGTACTTC. It yields the protein CASSYSGGIGETQYF.